The next 30 T cell receptor beta chains were all read from a single sample in a study of T-cell reconstitution after alpha-beta-depleted transplantation in children. Preparation of the TCRbeta library used unique molecular identifiers. Via MiXCR, TCRdb re-called the PCR reads, giving one row per CDR3 protein. The table lists about 420,000 distinct CDR3 sequences, 16% of them singletons. Sequencing was performed on PBMCs, mostly from graft donor cells, taken 360 days after TCRalphabeta/CD19-depleted stem cell transplant. The receptors stem from a boy less than two years old who had a stem cell transplant for Wiskott-Aldrich syndrome, so the T cells may come from the graft donor.

In its sample, this clonotype was seen a few times. V usage is TRBV12-3 or TRBV12-4 and J usage is TRBJ1-2; TRBD1 might be the D (5 bases). The CDR3 sequence is 12 residues long. V dropped 4 bases and J dropped 7 bases, with 10 bases sitting between them. Here the CDR3 reads CASSWTGGGYTF. CDR3 coding DNA: TGTGCCAGCAGTTGGACGGGGGGTGGCTACACCTTC.

In its sample, this clonotype was seen a few times. This sequence joins TRBV6-2 or TRBV6-3 and TRBJ2-6; unclear D gene. Trimming shortened V by 1 base and J by 0 bases, and 19 bases separated the two germline ends. CDR1 is MNHEY, CDR2 SVGEGT, per germline. The CDR3 is 20 residues long. The CDR3 sequence is CASSYLGRIQSYSGANVLTF. The CDR3 coding sequence is TGTGCCAGCAGTTACTTAGGTCGGATACAGTCTTACTCTGGGGCCAACGTCCTGACTTTC.

In this sample, this clonotype turned up a few times. The chain couples TRBV12-3 or TRBV12-4 to TRBJ1-5, with D possibly being TRBD1 (5 bases). The CDR3 extends over 14 amino acids. Between the trimmed V and J ends, which lost 7 bases and 4 bases, there was a span of 14 bases. The CDR3 region has the DNA TGTGCCAGCACCAATTGGGGGGGGAATCAGCCCCAGCATTTT. Translated: CASTNWGGNQPQHF.

This chain uses TRBV7-2 with TRBJ2-7; D might be TRBD1 (5 bases). Trimming stripped 1 base from V and 2 bases from J, with 12 bases between. The CDR3 length is 15 residues. CDR1 SGHTA and CDR2 FQGNSA come from the germline V gene. CDR3: CASSLDAGKTYEQYF. The DNA for the CDR3 is TGTGCCAGCAGCTTAGATGCAGGGAAGACCTACGAGCAGTACTTC.

V usage is TRBV20-1 and J usage is TRBJ2-5; D gene unclear. V was trimmed by 0 bases and J by 5 bases, leaving 10 bases between them. The CDR3 has 13 amino acids. Germline loops: CDR1 DFQATT, CDR2 SNEGSKA (reference sequence). This chain's CDR3 is CSAREGHGETQYF. CDR3 nucleotide sequence: TGCAGTGCTAGAGAGGGTCATGGGGAGACCCAGTACTTC.

The V gene is TRBV6-1, the J gene TRBJ2-1; D gene ambiguous. V lost 7 bases, J lost 0 bases, and 13 bases lay in between. Germline V CDR1 and CDR2: MNHNS, SASEGT. This CDR3 is 15 amino acids long. The CDR3 protein is CASTYRWDSYNEQFF. DNA for the CDR3: TGTGCCAGCACCTACCGGTGGGACTCCTACAATGAGCAGTTCTTC.

This rearrangement joins TRBV5-1 to TRBJ2-7, with D possibly TRBD2 on 5 matching bases. This CDR3 has 15 residues. Germline V gene lookup returns CDR1 SGHRS and CDR2 YFSETQ. Trimming cost V 4 bases and J 0 bases, with 14 bases left between them. The CDR3 sequence: CASSTRTDSSYEQYF. CDR3 bases: TGCGCCAGCAGCACTAGAACGGATTCCTCCTACGAGCAGTACTTC.

The V and J genes are TRBV29-1 and TRBJ1-4, with TRBD1 as a possible D gene (5 bases). V lost 5 bases and J 5 bases, leaving 15 bases between the germline ends. The CDR3 contains 14 residues. Germline CDR1 SQVTM, CDR2 ANQGSEA. CDR3 in amino acids: CSVSDRSSNEKLFF. The CDR3 coding sequence is TGCAGCGTTTCCGACAGATCCTCAAATGAAAAACTGTTTTTT.

The chain carries TRBV19 and TRBJ2-1; D gene unclear. The germline V gene has CDR1 LNHDA and CDR2 SQIVND (reference sequence). This CDR3 region has 15 residues. V lost 4 bases and J lost 7, with 17 bases in between. CDR3 in DNA: TGTGCCAGTAGTAAAGGAGCAGGAATATCGAATGAGCAGTTCTTC. It yields the protein CASSKGAGISNEQFF.

This clonotype was picked up one time. The chain links TRBV21-1 to TRBJ2-1; TRBD2 is the table's D call, not checked against the DNA. TRBV21-1 is an annotated pseudogene. This CDR3 contains 18 residues. The CDR3 loop is CASSKIPSGRARYNEQFF. In nucleotides, the CDR3 is TGTGCCAGCAGCAAAATCCCTAGCGGGAGGGCCCGATACAATGAGCAGTTCTTC.

The chain uses TRBV9 and TRBJ2-7; TRBD1 is a possible D gene (5 bases). The ends were cut back, 7 bases at V and 2 bases at J, with 16 bases in the middle. The CDR3 spans 14 residues. Germline CDR1 is SGDLS and CDR2 is YYNGEE. The CDR3 DNA is TGTGCCAGCTCGCAAGGGGCTTTTGCCTACGAGCAGTACTTC. Its protein is CASSQGAFAYEQYF.

This clonotype was seen a handful of times. V usage is TRBV29-1 and J usage is TRBJ2-2; 8 bases map to TRBD2. The CDR3 contains 14 residues. Germline-derived CDR1 and CDR2 are SQVTM and ANQGSEA. V was pared by 5 bases and J by 0 bases, with 2 bases of the junction left unmatched. The CDR3 reads CSVRGLANTGELFF. The CDR3 DNA sequence: TGCAGCGTTCGGGGACTAGCGAACACCGGGGAGCTGTTTTTT.

The J gene is TRBJ2-7, the V gene TRBV5-6; TRBD2 is a possible D gene (5 bases). V was cut by 0 bases and J by 5 bases, with 18 bases left in between. Germline V gene lookup returns CDR1 SGHDT and CDR2 YYEEEE. This CDR3 has 16 amino acids. The CDR3 region has the DNA TGTGCCAGCAGCTTGGCTCGGGAATCCGGAACCCACGAGCAGTACTTC. It encodes CASSLARESGTHEQYF.

The V call is TRBV6-1, the J call TRBJ2-2; D is undetermined. Per the germline V gene, CDR1 is MNHNS and CDR2 is SASEGT. The V end was cut by 7 bases, the J end by 4 bases, with 13 bases between. The CDR3 spans 14 residues. CDR3 sequence reads: CASTPLTITGELFF. In DNA, the CDR3 is TGTGCCAGCACCCCGCTCACCATCACCGGGGAGCTGTTTTTT.

This sequence joins TRBV5-1 and TRBJ2-1; D perhaps matches TRBD2 (5 bases). V lost 4 bases and J 3 bases, leaving 14 bases between the germline ends. This CDR3 is 15 amino acids long. Germline V gene lookup returns CDR1 SGHRS and CDR2 YFSETQ. This CDR3 is CASSPGLKHYNEQFF. CDR3 sequence (DNA): TGCGCCAGCAGCCCGGGATTAAAGCACTACAATGAGCAGTTCTTC.

This clonotype showed up just a few times. This chain connects TRBV3-1 to TRBJ2-2, with D uncertain. This CDR3 region has 14 residues. Germline values: CDR1 LGHDT, CDR2 YNNKEL (reference sequence). With 1 base removed from V and 6 bases from J, the gap between germline ends came to 9 bases. This chain's CDR3 is CASSQGPGSGELFF. CDR3 nucleotides: TGTGCCAGCAGCCAAGGGCCAGGTTCCGGGGAGCTGTTTTTT. The full variable domain, its missing parts supplied by reference TRBV3-1 and TRBJ2-2, is DTAVSQTPKYLVTQMGNDKSIKCEQNLGHDTMYWYKQDSKKFLKIMFSYNNKELIINETVPNRFSPKSPDKAHLNLHINSLELGDSAVYFCASSQGPGSGELFFGEGSRLTVL.

The sample holds a few counts of this clonotype. The chain is built from TRBV12-3 or TRBV12-4 and TRBJ2-5; D unclear. The CDR3 length is 15 residues. Trimming took off 3 bases at V and 5 bases at J, with 16 bases between the two ends. The CDR3 region is CASSFWGLGRETQYF. The CDR3 coding sequence is TGTGCCAGCAGTTTTTGGGGTTTAGGACGGGAGACCCAGTACTTC.

In this sample, this clonotype turned up a few times. The V and J genes are TRBV4-3 and TRBJ2-7; 7 nucleotides match TRBD2. The V gene end was trimmed by 0 bases and the J gene end by 2 bases; junction bases not matched to a gene: 4. From germline, CDR1 is LGHNA and CDR2 YSLEER. The CDR3 has 15 amino acids. The CDR3 DNA sequence: TGCGCCAGCAGCCAAGAAAGGGAGGGCGCCTACGAGCAGTACTTC. Its protein product is CASSQEREGAYEQYF.

The gene calls are TRBV11-2 and TRBJ2-2; 7 bases agree with TRBD2. The V and J ends lost 2 bases and 7 bases, in that order; junction bases with no gene match: 1. The CDR3 has 13 amino acids. The germline CDR1 and CDR2 sequences are SGHAT and FQNNGV. This CDR3 is CASSLKRGGELFF. The CDR3 region has the DNA TGTGCCAGCAGCTTAAAGCGGGGCGGGGAGCTGTTTTTT.

This clonotype appeared once. The rearrangement links TRBV4-2 to TRBJ2-5; no reliable D call. This CDR3 region has 15 residues. CDR1 is LGHNA and CDR2 is YNFKEQ in the germline V gene. V was cut by 0 bases and J by 4 bases, with 12 bases left in between. The CDR3 protein is CASSQEWVRIETQYF. The CDR3 DNA is TGTGCCAGCAGCCAAGAGTGGGTCAGGATAGAGACCCAGTACTTC.

The V call is TRBV5-5, the J call TRBJ1-4; D ambiguous. Germline V gives CDR1 SGHKS, CDR2 YYEKEE (reference sequence). With 2 bases removed from V and 2 bases from J, the gap between germline ends came to 7 bases. The CDR3 covers 14 residues. The DNA of the CDR3 is TGTGCCAGCAGCTTACACGGGACTAATGAAAAACTGTTTTTT. It yields the protein CASSLHGTNEKLFF.

This clonotype was counted a few times. The CDR3 bases are TGTGCCACAGCTGGGGCTTACACCGGGGAGCTGTTTTTT. Translation: CATAGAYTGELFF. V usage is TRBV24-1 and J usage is TRBJ2-2; TRBD1 is a possible D gene (5 bases). Germline CDR1 KGHDR, CDR2 SFDVKD. With 10 bases removed from V and 3 bases from J, the gap between germline ends came to 11 bases. The CDR3 runs 13 residues.

The rearrangement joins TRBV24-1 to TRBJ2-4; D call uncertain. The CDR3 consists of 14 residues. Trimming took 3 bases from V and 8 from J, leaving 13 bases between them. CDR1 KGHDR and CDR2 SFDVKD come from the germline V gene. CDR3 in amino acids: CATSDRSYSHIQYF. The CDR3 region has the DNA TGTGCCACCAGTGATCGTAGCTACAGCCACATTCAGTACTTC.

V is TRBV20-1 and J is TRBJ2-7; no firm D call. The length of the CDR3 is 13 residues. Germline V lookup: CDR1 DFQATT, CDR2 SNEGSKA (reference sequence). The V end lost 3 bases, the J end lost 6 bases, and 15 bases lay between the germline ends. CDR3 DNA sequence: TGCAGTGCTAGTCTCAGGTCGGGTGGCGAGCAGTACTTC. Its translation: CSASLRSGGEQYF.

The sample holds a few counts of this clonotype. The V and J genes are TRBV12-3 or TRBV12-4 and TRBJ1-3; D ambiguous. With 5 bases removed from V and 0 bases from J, the gap between germline ends came to 5 bases. CDR3 length: 13 amino acids. CDR3: CASSDFSGNTIYF. In DNA, the CDR3 is TGTGCCAGCAGTGACTTCTCTGGAAACACCATATATTTT.

This clonotype was counted only a few times. The V and J genes are TRBV5-1 and TRBJ2-5; TRBD1 matches 9 bases. Per germline, CDR1 SGHRS and CDR2 YFSETQ. This CDR3 region has 15 residues. V shed 3 bases, J shed 1 base, and the junction held 4 bases outside the gene matches. The CDR3 protein is CASSSPGQGQETQYF. CDR3 DNA: TGCGCCAGCAGCTCGCCGGGACAGGGCCAAGAGACCCAGTACTTC.

At least ten counts were recorded for this clonotype. The chain has TRBV4-1 and TRBJ2-6, with D unclear. There are 18 residues in the CDR3. Germline assignment: CDR1 MGHRA and CDR2 YSYEKL. Trimming took 4 bases from V and 4 from J, leaving 20 bases between them. The DNA for the CDR3 is TGCGCCAGCAGCCCCCAAGGAACAGTCCTTGAGGGGGCCAACGTCCTGACTTTC. This gives the protein CASSPQGTVLEGANVLTF.

Here the CDR3 reads CASSLRLGDEQFF. The CDR3 DNA sequence: TGTGCCAGCAGCTTACGGCTGGGGGATGAGCAGTTCTTC. V gene TRBV7-7 combines with J gene TRBJ2-1, with D perhaps matching TRBD1 or TRBD2 (5 bases each). V was cut by 2 bases and J by 8 bases, with 10 bases left in between. The CDR3 covers 13 residues. Germline V gene lookup returns CDR1 SSHAT and CDR2 FNYEAQ (reference sequence).

This clonotype has a handful of counts. The rearrangement links TRBV5-4 to TRBJ2-3, with D perhaps TRBD2 (6 bases). Per the germline V gene, CDR1 is SGHNT and CDR2 is YYREEE (reference sequence). The length of the CDR3 is 19 residues. The V end lost 0 bases, the J end lost 2 bases, and 22 bases lay between the germline ends. CDR3 in amino acids: CASSLAPSTRRAYTDTQYF. CDR3 DNA: TGTGCCAGCAGCTTGGCCCCCTCTACGCGGAGGGCCTACACAGATACGCAGTATTTT.

This clonotype was observed a handful of times. The genes are TRBV18 and TRBJ2-2, with unresolved D. The CDR3 loop spans 17 amino acids. Germline CDR1 KGHSH, CDR2 LQKENI. V was clipped by 6 bases and J by 0 bases, with 17 bases between them. The CDR3 nucleotides are TGTGCCAGCTCCCGACGCGTTGGACGGTCGAACACCGGGGAGCTGTTTTTT. Residues: CASSRRVGRSNTGELFF.